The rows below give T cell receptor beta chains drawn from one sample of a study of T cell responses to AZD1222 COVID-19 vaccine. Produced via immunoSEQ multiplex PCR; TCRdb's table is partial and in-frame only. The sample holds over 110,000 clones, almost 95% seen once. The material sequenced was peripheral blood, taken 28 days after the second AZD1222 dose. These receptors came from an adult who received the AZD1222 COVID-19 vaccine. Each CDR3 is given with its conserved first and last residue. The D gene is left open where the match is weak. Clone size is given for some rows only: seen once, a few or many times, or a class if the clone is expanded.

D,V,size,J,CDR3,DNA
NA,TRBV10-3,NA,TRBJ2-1,CAISGGLSFNEQFF,TGTGCCATCAGTGGAGGGTTGAGTTTCAATGAGCAGTTCTTC
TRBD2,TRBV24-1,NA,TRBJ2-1,CATSDSLAGGRFF,TGTGCCACCAGTGATTCGTTAGCGGGGGGGAGGTTCTTC
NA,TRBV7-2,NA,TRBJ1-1,CASRFLNTEAFF,TGTGCCAGCCGATTTTTGAACACTGAAGCTTTCTTT
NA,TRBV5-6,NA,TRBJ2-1,CASITNDSPYNEQFF,TGTGCCAGCATCACGAACGATTCCCCCTACAATGAGCAGTTCTTC
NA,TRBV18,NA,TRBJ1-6,CASSPGRDVSPLHF,TGTGCCAGCTCACCGGGCAGGGATGTTTCACCCCTCCACTTT
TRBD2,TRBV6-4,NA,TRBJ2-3,CASSGLADSLTDTQYF,TGTGCCAGCAGTGGGCTAGCGGATTCTCTCACAGATACGCAGTATTTT
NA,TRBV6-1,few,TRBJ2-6,CASSDRVGANVLTF,TGTGCCAGCAGTGACAGGGTTGGGGCCAACGTCCTGACTTTC
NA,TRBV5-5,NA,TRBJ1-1,CASSYSRTVMNTEAFF,TGTGCCAGCAGCTATAGTCGCACCGTTATGAACACTGAAGCTTTCTTT
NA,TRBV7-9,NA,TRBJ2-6,CAFSGANVLTF,TGTGCTTTCTCTGGGGCCAACGTCCTGACTTTC
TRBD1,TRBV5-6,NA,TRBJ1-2,CASSLRGRGIYGYTF,TGTGCCAGCAGCTTGAGGGGCAGGGGGATCTATGGCTACACCTTC
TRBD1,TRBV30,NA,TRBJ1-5,CACGTGNQPQHF,TGTGCCTGTGGGACAGGGAATCAGCCCCAGCATTTT
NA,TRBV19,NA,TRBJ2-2,CASSPPTGELFF,TGTGCCAGTAGTCCCCCGACCGGGGAGCTGTTTTTT
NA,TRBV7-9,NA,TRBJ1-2,CASSLGQGANYGYTF,TGTGCCAGCAGCTTAGGGCAGGGAGCTAACTATGGCTACACCTTC
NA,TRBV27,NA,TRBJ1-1,CASSFTRNTEAFF,TGTGCCAGCAGTTTTACAAGGAACACTGAAGCTTTCTTT
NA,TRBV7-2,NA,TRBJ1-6,CASSLRQDNSPLHF,TGTGCCAGCAGCTTACGGCAAGATAATTCACCCCTCCACTTT
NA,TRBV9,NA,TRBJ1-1,CASSGELNTEAFF,TGTGCCAGCAGCGGCGAACTGAACACTGAAGCTTTCTTT
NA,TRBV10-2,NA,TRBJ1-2,CASSEGASRAYGYTF,TGCGCCAGCAGTGAGGGCGCCTCCCGGGCCTATGGCTACACCTTC
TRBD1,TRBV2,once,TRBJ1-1,CASRTGRTQGTFF,TGTGCCAGCCGGACAGGACGAACTCAAGGGACTTTCTTT
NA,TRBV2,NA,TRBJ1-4,CASSRDTDEKLFF,TGTGCCAGCAGCCGGGACACGGATGAAAAACTGTTTTTT
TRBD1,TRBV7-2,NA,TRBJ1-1,CASSSTGGSATEAFF,TGTGCCAGCAGCTCGACAGGGGGTTCGGCCACTGAAGCTTTCTTT
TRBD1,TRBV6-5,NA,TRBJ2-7,CALNRGSYEQYF,TGTGCCTTAAACAGGGGGTCCTACGAGCAGTACTTC
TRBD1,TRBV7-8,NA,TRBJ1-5,CASSSLRDRGAQPQHF,TGTGCCAGCAGCTCACTCCGGGACAGGGGCGCTCAGCCCCAGCATTTT
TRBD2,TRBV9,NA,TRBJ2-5,CASSVGLAGGQETQYF,TGTGCCAGCAGCGTAGGGCTAGCGGGCGGCCAAGAGACCCAGTACTTC
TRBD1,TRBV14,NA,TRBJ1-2,CASSPIPGQGANSYGYTF,TGTGCCAGCAGCCCCATTCCGGGACAGGGGGCGAACTCCTATGGCTACACCTTC
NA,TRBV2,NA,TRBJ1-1,CARVTGTEAFF,TGTGCCAGAGTAACCGGAACTGAAGCTTTCTTT
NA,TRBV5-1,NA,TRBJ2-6,CASSSTQGRRANVLTF,TGCGCCAGCAGCTCTACTCAAGGGAGGAGGGCCAACGTCCTGACTTTC
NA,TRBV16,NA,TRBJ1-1,CASSQYSPPFTARSSEAFF,TGTGCCAGCAGCCAATATAGCCCTCCTTTCACTGCTCGGTCTTCTGAAGCTTTCTTT
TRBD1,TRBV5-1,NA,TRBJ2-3,CASRPGQGADTQYF,TGCGCCAGCAGGCCGGGACAGGGCGCAGATACGCAGTATTTT
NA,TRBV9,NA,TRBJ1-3,CASSVTNGNTIYF,TGTGCCAGCAGCGTAACTAACGGAAACACCATATATTTT
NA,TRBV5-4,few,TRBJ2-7,CASSLDGLYEQYF,TGTGCCAGCAGCTTAGACGGATTATACGAGCAGTACTTC
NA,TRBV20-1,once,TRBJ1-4,CSAWTLEKLFF,TGCAGTGCGTGGACGCTGGAAAAACTGTTTTTT
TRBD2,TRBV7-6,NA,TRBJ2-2,CASSLGTSGPGELFF,TGTGCCAGCAGCTTAGGGACTAGCGGGCCCGGGGAGCTGTTTTTT
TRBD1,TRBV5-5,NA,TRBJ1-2,CASSWGQLKNGYTF,TGTGCCAGCAGCTGGGGACAGTTAAAGAATGGCTACACCTTC
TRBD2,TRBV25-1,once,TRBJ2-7,CASSEGGRAAHEQYF,TGTGCCAGCAGTGAGGGAGGGAGGGCCGCCCACGAGCAGTACTTC
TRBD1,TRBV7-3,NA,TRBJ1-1,CASSSTGQGTEAFF,TGTGCCAGCAGCTCAACTGGACAGGGGACTGAAGCTTTCTTT
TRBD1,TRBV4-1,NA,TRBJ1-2,CASSLGTGGRRGGYTF,TGCGCCAGCAGCCTGGGGACAGGGGGCCGGCGCGGAGGCTACACCTTC
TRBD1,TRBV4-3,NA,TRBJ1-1,CASSRSGTANTEAFF,TGCGCCAGCAGCAGATCCGGGACAGCGAACACTGAAGCTTTCTTT
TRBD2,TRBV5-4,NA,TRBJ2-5,CASSSGLAGEETQYF,TGTGCCAGCAGCTCGGGACTAGCGGGGGAAGAGACCCAGTACTTC
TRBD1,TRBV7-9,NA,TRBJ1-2,CASSLARAGQGWDGYTF,TGTGCCAGCAGCTTAGCACGAGCAGGACAGGGGTGGGATGGCTACACCTTC
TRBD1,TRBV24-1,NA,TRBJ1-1,CATSDLGTGDLETEAFF,TGTGCCACCAGTGATTTAGGCACAGGGGATTTGGAAACTGAAGCTTTCTTT
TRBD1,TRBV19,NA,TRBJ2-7,CASSMGQGEAYEQYF,TGTGCCAGTAGTATGGGACAGGGGGAGGCCTACGAGCAGTACTTC
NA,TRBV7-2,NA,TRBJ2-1,CASSPLARRNEQFF,TGTGCCAGCAGCCCGCTAGCGAGAAGGAATGAGCAGTTCTTC